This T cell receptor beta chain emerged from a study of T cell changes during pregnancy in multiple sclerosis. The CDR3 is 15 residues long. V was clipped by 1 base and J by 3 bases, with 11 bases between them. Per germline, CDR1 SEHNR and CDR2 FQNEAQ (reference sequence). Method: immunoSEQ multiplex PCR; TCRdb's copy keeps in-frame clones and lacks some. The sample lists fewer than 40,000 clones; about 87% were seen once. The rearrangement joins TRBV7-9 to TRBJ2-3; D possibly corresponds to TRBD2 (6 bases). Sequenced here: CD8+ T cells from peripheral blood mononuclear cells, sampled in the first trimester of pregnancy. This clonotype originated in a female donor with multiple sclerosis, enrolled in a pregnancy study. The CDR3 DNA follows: TGTGCCAGCAGCTTAGTAGCGGATAAGACAGATACGCAGTATTTT. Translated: CASSLVADKTDTQYF.